This is a list of T cell receptor beta chains from one sample in a study of T cell repertoires in cytomegalovirus infection. TCRdb redid the calling of the reads with MiXCR, one entry per CDR3 protein. This sample has more than 250,000 distinct CDR3 sequences; approximately 14% occur once, and the top ten carry roughly 8.9%. Specimen: PBMCs. The receptors derive from a human donor in good health (CMV status not recorded). Some clones in this sample may be carry-over from other donors' samples. Each CDR3 is given with its conserved first and last residue. D genes are given only for firm matches. Size values are once, few and many counts, or a class for expanded clones, and some rows have none.

V,size,J,D,DNA,CDR3
TRBV28,many,TRBJ2-7,TRBD2,TGTGCCAGCAGCCTTCCTAGCGGGAGTGACGACGAGCAGTACTTC,CASSLPSGSDDEQYF
TRBV27,many,TRBJ1-2,-,TGTGCCAGCAGTTTCCGTGGGGGGGGCTATGGCTACACCTTC,CASSFRGGGYGYTF
TRBV6-1,many,TRBJ2-1,-,TGTGCCAGCATGAGAATCTTAACAGATTACAATGAGCAGTTCTTC,CASMRILTDYNEQFF
TRBV12-3/TRBV12-4,many,TRBJ1-2,-,TGTGCCAGCAGGCGGGAGTCCAACTATGGCTACACCTTC,CASRRESNYGYTF
TRBV25-1,few,TRBJ1-1,-,TGTGCCAGCAGTGAAATTGGAAGGAGGGACACTGAAGCTTTCTTT,CASSEIGRRDTEAFF
TRBV6-6,many,TRBJ2-7,-,TGTGCCAGCAGAGACAGGTTTCCCGAGCAGTACTTC,CASRDRFPEQYF
TRBV11-2,many,TRBJ2-7,TRBD2,TGTGCCAGCAGCTTAGTTACTAGCGGGGCCTCACGGCAGTACTTC,CASSLVTSGASRQYF
TRBV9,-,TRBJ2-7,TRBD2,TGTGCCAGCAGCGTAGCTAGCGGCTCCTACGAGCAGTACTTC,CASSVASGSYEQYF
TRBV7-8,many,TRBJ1-1,-,TGTGCCAGCAGCTGGGGAACACTCTACACTGAAGCTTTCTTT,CASSWGTLYTEAFF
TRBV2,few,TRBJ1-6,-,TGTGCCATCCCTCAACAGGGAGATAATTCACCCCTCCACTTT,CAIPQQGDNSPLHF
TRBV29-1,few,TRBJ1-2,-,TGCAGCGTCCGCGGGGGAGCGGATGGCTACACCTTC,CSVRGGADGYTF
TRBV20-1,-,TRBJ1-5,TRBD1,TGCAGTGCTCCCCCTCCCACAGGGGGCGTTCAGCCCCAGCATTTT,CSAPPPTGGVQPQHF
TRBV6-5,few,TRBJ2-7,TRBD1,TGTGCCAGCAGTACCCTCGGACAGGGCCACGAGCAGTACTTC,CASSTLGQGHEQYF
TRBV6-5,-,TRBJ2-7,TRBD1,TGTGCCAGCAGTGTCGACAGGGAATACGAGCTGTACTTC,CASSVDREYELYF
TRBV7-7,many,TRBJ2-5,TRBD2,TGTGCCAGCACCAAAGGGACTAGCATCTCGGAGACCCAGTACTTC,CASTKGTSISETQYF
TRBV2,-,TRBJ2-5,TRBD2,TGTGCCAGCAGTGGGAGCGGGGGGGCAAAAGAGACCCAGTACTTC,CASSGSGGAKETQYF
TRBV11-3,many,TRBJ2-7,-,TGTGCCAGCAGCTTCGATCTACGGATTGACTACGAGCAGTACTTC,CASSFDLRIDYEQYF
TRBV5-1,few,TRBJ2-2,-,TGCGCCAGCAGCTTGGAACTAAGACAGGTCACCGGGGAGCTGTTTTTT,CASSLELRQVTGELFF
TRBV5-1,-,TRBJ2-1,-,TGCGCCAGCAATAGAGAACTAGGGGACAATGAGCAGTTCTTC,CASNRELGDNEQFF
TRBV20-1,-,TRBJ2-3,-,TGCAGTGCCTCCGGCCCCCCTCGGACAGATACGCAGTATTTT,CSASGPPRTDTQYF